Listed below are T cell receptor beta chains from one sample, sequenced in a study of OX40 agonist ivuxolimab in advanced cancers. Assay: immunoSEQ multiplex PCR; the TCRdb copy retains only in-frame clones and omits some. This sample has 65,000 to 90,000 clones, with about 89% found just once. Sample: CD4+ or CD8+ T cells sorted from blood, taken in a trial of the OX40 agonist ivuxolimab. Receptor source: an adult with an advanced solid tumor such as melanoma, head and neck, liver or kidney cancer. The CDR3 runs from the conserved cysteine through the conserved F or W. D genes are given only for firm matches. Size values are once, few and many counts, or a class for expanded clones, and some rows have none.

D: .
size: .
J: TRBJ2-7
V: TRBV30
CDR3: CAWSNSYEQYF
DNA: TGTGCCTGGAGTAACTCCTACGAGCAGTACTTC

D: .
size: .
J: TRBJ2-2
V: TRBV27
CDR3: CASSLVRSTGELFF
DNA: TGTGCCAGCAGTTTAGTGCGCTCCACCGGGGAGCTGTTTTTT

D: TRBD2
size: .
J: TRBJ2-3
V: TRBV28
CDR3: CASSLTSVGTDTQYF
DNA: TGTGCCAGCAGTTTGACTAGCGTGGGCACAGATACGCAGTATTTT

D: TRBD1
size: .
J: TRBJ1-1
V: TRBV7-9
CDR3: CASSESGTVNTEAFF
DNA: TGTGCCAGCAGCGAATCCGGGACAGTCAACACTGAAGCTTTCTTT

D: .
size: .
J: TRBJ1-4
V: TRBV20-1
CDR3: CSAGLGEKLFF
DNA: TGCAGTGCCGGCCTCGGGGAAAAACTGTTTTTT

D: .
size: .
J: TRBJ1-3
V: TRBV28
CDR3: CASSKGGRDSGNTIYF
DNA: TGTGCCAGCAGTAAGGGAGGACGGGACTCTGGAAACACCATATATTTT

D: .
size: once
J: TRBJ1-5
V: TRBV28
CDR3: CASSPALEGNQPQHF
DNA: TGTGCCAGCAGTCCAGCGTTGGAGGGGAATCAGCCCCAGCATTTT

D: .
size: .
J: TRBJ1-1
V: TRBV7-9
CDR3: CASSFPGAEAFF
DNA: TGTGCCAGCAGCTTTCCAGGGGCTGAAGCTTTCTTT

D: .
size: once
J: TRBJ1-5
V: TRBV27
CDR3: CASKGEGAQPQHF
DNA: TGTGCCAGCAAAGGAGAAGGGGCTCAGCCCCAGCATTTT

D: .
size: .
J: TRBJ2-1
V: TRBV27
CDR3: CASSLVWRSYNEQFF
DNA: TGTGCCAGCAGCTTAGTCTGGCGGTCCTACAATGAGCAGTTCTTC

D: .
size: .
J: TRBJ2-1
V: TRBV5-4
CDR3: CASSRAGDNEQFF
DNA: TGTGCCAGCAGCAGGGCTGGGGACAATGAGCAGTTCTTC

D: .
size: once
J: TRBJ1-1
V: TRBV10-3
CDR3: CAIKTANTEAFF
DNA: TGTGCCATCAAAACAGCGAACACTGAAGCTTTCTTT

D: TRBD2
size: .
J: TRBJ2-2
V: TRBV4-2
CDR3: CAIRGGSNTGELFF
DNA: TGTGCCATCCGGGGGGGATCGAACACCGGGGAGCTGTTTTTT

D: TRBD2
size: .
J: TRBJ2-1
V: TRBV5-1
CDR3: CASSLASSGHYNEQFF
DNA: TGCGCCAGCAGCTTGGCAAGTAGCGGGCACTACAATGAGCAGTTCTTC

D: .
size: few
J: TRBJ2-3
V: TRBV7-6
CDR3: CASSLTTSTDTQYF
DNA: TGTGCCAGCAGCTTGACTACTAGCACAGATACGCAGTATTTT

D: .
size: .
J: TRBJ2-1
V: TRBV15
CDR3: CATSRTGTRTYNEQFF
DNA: TGTGCCACCAGTCGGACCGGGACCAGAACCTACAATGAGCAGTTCTTC

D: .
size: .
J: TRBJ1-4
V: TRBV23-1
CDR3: CASSQRDGEKLFF
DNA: TGCGCCAGCAGTCAGAGGGACGGCGAAAAACTGTTTTTT

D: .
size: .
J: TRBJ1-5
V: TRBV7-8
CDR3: CASSLGGGQPQHF
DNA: TGTGCCAGCAGCTTAGGGGGTGGCCAGCCCCAGCATTTT

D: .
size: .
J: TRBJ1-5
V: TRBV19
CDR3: CASSIVTGNQPQHF
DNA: TGTGCCAGTAGTATAGTTACAGGGAATCAGCCCCAGCATTTT

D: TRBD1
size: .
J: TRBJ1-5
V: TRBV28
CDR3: CASSGDREGHQPQHF
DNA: TGTGCCAGCAGTGGGGACAGGGAGGGACATCAGCCCCAGCATTTT

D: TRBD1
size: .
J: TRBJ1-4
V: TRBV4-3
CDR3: CASSPGQGDEKLFF
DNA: TGCGCCAGCAGCCCAGGTCAGGGGGATGAAAAACTGTTTTTT

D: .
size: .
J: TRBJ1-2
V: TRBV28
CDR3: CASSSTRSYLYYGYTF
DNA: TGTGCCAGCAGTTCGACACGCTCCTACCTTTACTATGGCTACACCTTC

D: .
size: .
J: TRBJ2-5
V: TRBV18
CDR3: CASSPSAETQYF
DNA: TGTGCCAGCTCACCCTCAGCAGAGACCCAGTACTTC